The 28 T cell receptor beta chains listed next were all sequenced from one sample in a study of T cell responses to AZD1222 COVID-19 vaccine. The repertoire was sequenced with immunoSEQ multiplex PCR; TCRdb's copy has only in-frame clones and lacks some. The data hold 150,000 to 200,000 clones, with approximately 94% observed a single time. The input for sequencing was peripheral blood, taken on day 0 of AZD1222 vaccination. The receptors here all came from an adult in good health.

The CDR3 is CASSYSVGATDTQYF. CDR3 nucleotides: TGTGCCAGCAGTTACTCGGTCGGGGCGACAGATACGCAGTATTTT. This rearrangement joins TRBV6-2 or TRBV6-3 to TRBJ2-3; the D gene could be TRBD1 or TRBD2 (5 bases each). Germline values: CDR1 MNHEY, CDR2 SVGEGT. The CDR3 loop spans 15 amino acids. Trimming took off 0 bases at V and 3 bases at J, with 10 bases between the two ends.

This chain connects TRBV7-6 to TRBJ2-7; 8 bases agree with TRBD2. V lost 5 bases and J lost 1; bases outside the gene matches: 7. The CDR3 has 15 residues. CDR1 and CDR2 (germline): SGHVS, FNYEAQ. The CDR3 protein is CASSPGGGRSYEQYF. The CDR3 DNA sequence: TGTGCCAGCAGCCCCGGGGGGGGGCGATCCTACGAGCAGTACTTC.

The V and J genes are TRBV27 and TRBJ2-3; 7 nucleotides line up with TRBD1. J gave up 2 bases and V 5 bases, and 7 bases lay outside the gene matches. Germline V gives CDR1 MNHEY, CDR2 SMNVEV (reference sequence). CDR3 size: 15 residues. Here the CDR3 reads CASSAWDSYTDTQYF. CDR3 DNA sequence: TGTGCCAGCAGTGCTTGGGACAGTTACACAGATACGCAGTATTTT.

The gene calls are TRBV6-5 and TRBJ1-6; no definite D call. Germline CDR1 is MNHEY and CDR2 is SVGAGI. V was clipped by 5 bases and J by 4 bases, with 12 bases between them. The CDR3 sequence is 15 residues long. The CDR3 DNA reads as TGTGCCAGCAGTCCACAGCCTGTGTATAATTCACCCCTCCACTTT. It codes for CASSPQPVYNSPLHF.

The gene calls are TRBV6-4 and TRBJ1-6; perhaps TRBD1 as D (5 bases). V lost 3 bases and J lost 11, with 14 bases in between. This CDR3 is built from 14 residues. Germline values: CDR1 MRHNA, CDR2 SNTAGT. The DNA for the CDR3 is TGTGCCAGCAGTGAACGGCAGGGTGGTACACCCCTCCACTTT. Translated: CASSERQGGTPLHF.

CDR3 sequence: CARSLGQGTNEKLFF. CDR3 in DNA: TGTGCCAGAAGCTTGGGACAGGGAACTAATGAAAAACTGTTTTTT. The chain uses TRBV5-3 and TRBJ1-4, with 7 bases matching TRBD1. TRBV5-3 is an ORF, and what it does is uncertain. V lost 0 bases to trimming and J lost 1 base; unmatched junction nucleotides: 0. This CDR3 region has 15 residues.

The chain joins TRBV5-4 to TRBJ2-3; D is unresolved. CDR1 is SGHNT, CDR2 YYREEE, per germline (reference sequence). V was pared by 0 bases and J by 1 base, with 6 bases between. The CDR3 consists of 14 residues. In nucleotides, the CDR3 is TGTGCCAGCAGCTTGGCTCTACGCACAGATACGCAGTATTTT. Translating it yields CASSLALRTDTQYF.

In DNA, the CDR3 is TGTGCCAGTAGTCCAGGAGGGGGGACCCCAGGCTACTATGGCTACACCTTC. Translated: CASSPGGGTPGYYGYTF. This chain joins TRBV19 and TRBJ1-2; D may be TRBD1 (6 bases). Per germline, CDR1 LNHDA and CDR2 SQIVND (reference sequence). The CDR3 is 17 residues long. V was pared by 5 bases and J by 3 bases, with 22 bases between.

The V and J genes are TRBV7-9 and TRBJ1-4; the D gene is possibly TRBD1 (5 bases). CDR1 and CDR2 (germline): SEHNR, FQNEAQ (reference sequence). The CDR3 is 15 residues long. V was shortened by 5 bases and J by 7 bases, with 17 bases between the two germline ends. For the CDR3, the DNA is TGTGCCAGCAGCCCCTTCGGGGGGGTAGGTGAAAAACTGTTTTTT. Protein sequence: CASSPFGGVGEKLFF. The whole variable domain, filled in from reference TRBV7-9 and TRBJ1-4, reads DTGVSQNPRHKITKRGQNVTFRCDPISEHNRLYWYRQTLGQGPEFLTYFQNEAQLEKSRLLSDRFSAERPKGSFSTLEIQRTEQGDSAMYLCASSPFGGVGEKLFFGSGTQLSVL.

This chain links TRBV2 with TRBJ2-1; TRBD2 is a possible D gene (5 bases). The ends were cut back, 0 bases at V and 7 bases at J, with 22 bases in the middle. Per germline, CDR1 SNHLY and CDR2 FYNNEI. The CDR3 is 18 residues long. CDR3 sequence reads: CASSEAKRTFPWGNEQFF. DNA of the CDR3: TGTGCCAGCAGTGAAGCTAAAAGGACTTTCCCTTGGGGAAATGAGCAGTTCTTC.

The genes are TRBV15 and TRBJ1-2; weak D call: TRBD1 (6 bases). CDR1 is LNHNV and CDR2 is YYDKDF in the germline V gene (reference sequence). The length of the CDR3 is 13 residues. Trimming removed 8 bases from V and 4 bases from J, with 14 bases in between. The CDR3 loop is CATGTGSTYGYTF. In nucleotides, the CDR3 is TGTGCCACCGGCACAGGGAGCACCTATGGCTACACCTTC. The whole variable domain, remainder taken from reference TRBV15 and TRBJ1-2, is DAMVIQNPRYQVTQFGKPVTLSCSQTLNHNVMYWYQQKSSQAPKLLFHYYDKDFNNEADTPDNFQSRRPNTSFCFLDIRSPGLGDTAMYLCATGTGSTYGYTFGSGTRLTVV.

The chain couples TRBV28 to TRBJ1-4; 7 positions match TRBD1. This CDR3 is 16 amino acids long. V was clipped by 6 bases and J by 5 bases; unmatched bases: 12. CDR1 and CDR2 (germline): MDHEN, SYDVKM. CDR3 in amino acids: CASSLIRTGLNEKLFF. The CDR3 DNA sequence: TGTGCCAGCAGCCTAATTCGGACAGGCCTGAATGAAAAACTGTTTTTT.

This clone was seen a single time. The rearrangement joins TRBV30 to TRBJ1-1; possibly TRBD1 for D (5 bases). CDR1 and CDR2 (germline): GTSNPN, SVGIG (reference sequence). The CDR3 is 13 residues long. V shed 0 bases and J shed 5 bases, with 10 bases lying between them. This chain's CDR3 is CAWSVGARTEAFF. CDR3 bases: TGTGCCTGGAGTGTCGGGGCGCGGACTGAAGCTTTCTTT. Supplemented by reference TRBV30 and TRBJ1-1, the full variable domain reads SQTIHQWPATLVQPVGSPLSLECTVEGTSNPNLYWYRQAAGRGLQLLFYSVGIGQISSEVPQNLSASRPQDRQFILSSKKLLLSDSGFYLCAWSVGARTEAFFGQGTRLTVV.

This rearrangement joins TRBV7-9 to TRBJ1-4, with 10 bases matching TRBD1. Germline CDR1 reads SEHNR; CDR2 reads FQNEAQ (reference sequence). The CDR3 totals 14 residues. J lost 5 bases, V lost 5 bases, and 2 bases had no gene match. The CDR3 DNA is TGTGCCAGCAGCGCGACAGGGGGCAATGAAAAACTGTTTTTT. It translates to CASSATGGNEKLFF.

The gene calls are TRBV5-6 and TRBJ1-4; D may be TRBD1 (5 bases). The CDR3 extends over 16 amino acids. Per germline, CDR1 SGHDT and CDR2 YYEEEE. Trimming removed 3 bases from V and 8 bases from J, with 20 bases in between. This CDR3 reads CASSSERDSGGEKLFF. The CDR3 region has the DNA TGTGCCAGCAGCTCCGAACGGGACTCCGGTGGGGAAAAACTGTTTTTT.

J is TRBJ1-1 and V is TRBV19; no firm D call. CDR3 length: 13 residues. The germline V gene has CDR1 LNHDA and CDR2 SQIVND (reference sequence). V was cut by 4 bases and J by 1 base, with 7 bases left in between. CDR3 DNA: TGTGCCAGTAGTACCTCAACGAACACTGAAGCTTTCTTT. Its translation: CASSTSTNTEAFF.

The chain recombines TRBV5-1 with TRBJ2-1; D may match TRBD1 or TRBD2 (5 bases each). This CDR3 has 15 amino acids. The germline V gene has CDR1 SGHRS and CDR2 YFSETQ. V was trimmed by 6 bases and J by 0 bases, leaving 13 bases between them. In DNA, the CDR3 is TGCGCCAGCATGAGGGGCTTGAGCTCCTACAATGAGCAGTTCTTC. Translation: CASMRGLSSYNEQFF.

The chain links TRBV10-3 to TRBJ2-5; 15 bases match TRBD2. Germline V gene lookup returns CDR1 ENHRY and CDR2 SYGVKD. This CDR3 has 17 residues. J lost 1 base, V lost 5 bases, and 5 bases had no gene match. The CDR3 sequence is CAISWTSGRGFQETQYF. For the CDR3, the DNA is TGTGCCATCAGTTGGACTAGCGGGAGGGGGTTCCAAGAGACCCAGTACTTC.

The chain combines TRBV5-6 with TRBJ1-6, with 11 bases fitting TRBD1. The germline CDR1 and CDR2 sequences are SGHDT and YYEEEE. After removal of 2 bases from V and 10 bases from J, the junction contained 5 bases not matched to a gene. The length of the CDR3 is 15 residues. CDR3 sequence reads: CASSLSGQGESPLHF. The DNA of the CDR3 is TGTGCCAGCAGCTTATCGGGACAGGGGGAGTCACCCCTCCACTTT.

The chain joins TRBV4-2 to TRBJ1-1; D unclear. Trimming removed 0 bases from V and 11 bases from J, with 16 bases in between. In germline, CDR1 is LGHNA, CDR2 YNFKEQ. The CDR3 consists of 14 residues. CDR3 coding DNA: TGTGCCAGCAGCCAAGATATTATTCCTAACGAGGCTTTCTTT. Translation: CASSQDIIPNEAFF.

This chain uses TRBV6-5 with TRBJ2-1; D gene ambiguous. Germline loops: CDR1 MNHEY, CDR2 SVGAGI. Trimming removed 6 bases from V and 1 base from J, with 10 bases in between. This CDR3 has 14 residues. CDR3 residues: CASRTSRSYNEQFF. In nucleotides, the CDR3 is TGTGCCAGCAGAACGAGTAGGTCCTACAATGAGCAGTTCTTC.

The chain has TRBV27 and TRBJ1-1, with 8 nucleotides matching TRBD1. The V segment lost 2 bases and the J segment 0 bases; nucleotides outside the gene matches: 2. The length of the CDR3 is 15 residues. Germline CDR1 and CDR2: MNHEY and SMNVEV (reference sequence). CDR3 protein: CASSLRQGLNTEAFF. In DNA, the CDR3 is TGTGCCAGCAGTTTACGACAGGGGTTGAACACTGAAGCTTTCTTT.

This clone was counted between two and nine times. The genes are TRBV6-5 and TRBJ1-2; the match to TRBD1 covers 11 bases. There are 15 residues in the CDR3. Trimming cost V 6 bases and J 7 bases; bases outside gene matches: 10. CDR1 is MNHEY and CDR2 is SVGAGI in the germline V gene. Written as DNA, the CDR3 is TGTGCCAGCAGCCGGTTTTTGGGACAGGGGGGTGGCTACACCTTC. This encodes CASSRFLGQGGGYTF.

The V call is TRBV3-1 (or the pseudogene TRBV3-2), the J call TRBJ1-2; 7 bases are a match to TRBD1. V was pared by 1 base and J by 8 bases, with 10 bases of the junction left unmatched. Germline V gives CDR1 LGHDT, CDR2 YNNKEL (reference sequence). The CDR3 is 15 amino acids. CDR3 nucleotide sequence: TGTGCCAGCAGCCAAGTTACCGACAGGGAATACGGCTACACCTTC. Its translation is CASSQVTDREYGYTF.

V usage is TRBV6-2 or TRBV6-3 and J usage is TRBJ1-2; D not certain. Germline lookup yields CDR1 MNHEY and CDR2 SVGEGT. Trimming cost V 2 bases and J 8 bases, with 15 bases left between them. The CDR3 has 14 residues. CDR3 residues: CASSYAQSPGGYTF. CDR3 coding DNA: TGTGCCAGCAGTTACGCCCAGTCGCCGGGAGGCTACACCTTC.

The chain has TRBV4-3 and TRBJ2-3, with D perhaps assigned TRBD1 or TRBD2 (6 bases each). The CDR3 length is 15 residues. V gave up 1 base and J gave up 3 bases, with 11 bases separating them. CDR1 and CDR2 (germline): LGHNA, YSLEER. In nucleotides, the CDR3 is TGCGCCAGCAGCCAAGGGGGGGCTCGTACAGATACGCAGTATTTT. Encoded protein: CASSQGGARTDTQYF.

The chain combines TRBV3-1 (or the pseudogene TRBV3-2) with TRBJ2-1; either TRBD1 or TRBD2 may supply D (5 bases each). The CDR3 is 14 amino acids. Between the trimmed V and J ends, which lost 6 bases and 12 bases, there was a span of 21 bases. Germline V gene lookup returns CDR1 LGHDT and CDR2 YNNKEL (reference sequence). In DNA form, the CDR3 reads TGTGCCAGCAGACCGGGACCGGACGTGGCGGGGCAGTTCTTC. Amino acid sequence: CASRPGPDVAGQFF.

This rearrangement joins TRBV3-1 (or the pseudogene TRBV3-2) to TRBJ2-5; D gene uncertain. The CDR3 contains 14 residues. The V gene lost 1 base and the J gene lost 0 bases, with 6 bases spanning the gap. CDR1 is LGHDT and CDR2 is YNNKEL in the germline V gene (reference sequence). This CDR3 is CASSQVANQETQYF. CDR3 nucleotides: TGTGCCAGCAGCCAAGTGGCGAACCAAGAGACCCAGTACTTC.